This T cell receptor (beta chain) originates from a study of human T cells and chemical hapten exposure. From the RACE reads, TCRdb called clonotypes with MiXCR, one entry per CDR3 protein. The table shows more than 100,000 distinct CDR3 sequences, with 12% to 15% occurring only once. The time point was: patch test 1, 2 weeks after DPC sensitization. Treatment meaning: therapeutic diphenylcyclopropenone sensitization with weekly scalp DPC. The V end was cut by 2 bases, the J end by 4 bases, with 9 bases between. CDR1 MNHEY and CDR2 SVGEGT come from the germline V gene. This CDR3 region has 14 residues.

Here the sequenced sample was whole blood, taken in connection with sensitization to the hapten diphenylcyclopropenone (DPC). The receptor was derived from a man younger than 35 with alopecia areata. Some clones in this sample may be carry-over from other donors' samples. This chain links TRBV6-2 or TRBV6-3 with TRBJ1-5; no reliable D call. CDR3 bases: TGTGCCAGCAGTTACGCCAGTCCAAATCAGCCCCAGCATTTT. This translates into CASSYASPNQPQHF.